What follows is one TCR beta chain and its context. The V end was cut by 1 base, the J end by 6 bases, with 6 bases between. CDR1 is SGHDN and CDR2 is FVKESK in the germline V gene. The CDR3 covers 12 residues. The sample comes from a study of blood T cell repertoires in COVID-19. Turning to the study itself: Nucleic acid was either cDNA or gDNA, and it came from T cells, B-cell-depleted T cells, or PBMCs.

This table comes from immunoSEQ multiplex PCR, and its TCRdb copy is limited to in-frame clones, with some not included. The table includes almost 80,000 clones, approximately 78% detected once. Sequencing was carried out using peripheral blood. The origin of this receptor is a woman in her 70s with acute or convalescent COVID-19. This chain joins TRBV14 and TRBJ1-2, with a tentative D call TRBD1 (5 bases). The CDR3 sequence is CASSQAGDGYTF. CDR3 sequence (DNA): TGTGCCAGCAGCCAAGCGGGGGATGGCTACACCTTC.